These 30 T cell receptor beta chains came from one sample sequenced in a study of post-analysis software for immune sequencing data (dated by TCRdb to the mid-2010s). The research as a whole found: Patients showed significantly higher frequencies than controls for five TRBV segments, among them TRBV5-6, TRBV5-1 and TRBV20-1.

Their specific antigens are unknown. Library creation used PCR. Sequencing instrument: Illumina HiSeq 2500. To reduce PCR and sequencing biases, unique molecular identifiers were built into the TCR beta cDNA libraries. The public reads were quality trimmed at Q25 with fastp and then assembled into clones with MiXCR by TCRdb, keeping productive beta chains. Under each unique CDR3 protein, matching rows form one entry showing the most common genes and DNA. The sample has a few hundred thousand distinct CDR3 sequences on record, 35% to 40% of them singletons. Under 5.5% of the sample is taken by the ten largest. The specimen was blood. The receptors here all came from a girl under 18 with multiple sclerosis.

A remark on this clonotype: A single base separates this from a much larger clone, so it may be a read error. This sequence joins TRBV29-1 and TRBJ2-1; perhaps TRBD2 as D (5 bases). This CDR3 contains 14 residues. Trimming cost V 4 bases and J 10 bases, with 20 bases left between them. Germline values: CDR1 SQVTM, CDR2 ANQGSEA. The CDR3 DNA follows: TGCAGCGTTGTACCACGAGCGGCCTTGGGGGAGCAGTTCTTC. Translation: CSVVPRAALGEQFF.

This clonotype appeared many times. The rearrangement links TRBV20-1 to TRBJ2-4, with TRBD1 matching 8 bases. With V trimmed by 4 bases and J by 1 base, 6 bases remained unmatched. This CDR3 spans 15 amino acids. The germline gives CDR1 DFQATT, CDR2 SNEGSKA (reference sequence). The CDR3 is CSATDWTGAKNIQYF. The CDR3 DNA reads TGCAGTGCTACCGACTGGACAGGGGCCAAAAACATTCAGTACTTC.

A remark on this clonotype: This could be a read error, since a much larger clone is one nucleotide away. V and J are TRBV15 and TRBJ2-3; D is possibly TRBD2 (5 bases). CDR1 and CDR2 from the germline V gene are LNHNV and YYDKDF (reference sequence). Trimming cost V 3 bases and J 6 bases, with 16 bases left between them. The CDR3 has 15 residues. The CDR3 spells CATSSGRGSDDTQYF. The CDR3 coding sequence is TGTGCCACCAGCAGTGGACGAGGTAGCGACGATACGCAGTATTTT. Together with reference TRBV15 and TRBJ2-3, the CDR3 gives the full variable domain: DAMVIQNPRYQVTQFGKPVTLSCSQTLNHNVMYWYQQKSSQAPKLLFHYYDKDFNNEADTPDNFQSRRPNTSFCFLDIRSPGLGDTAMYLCATSSGRGSDDTQYFGPGTRLTVL.

This clonotype was found many times. V usage is TRBV5-1 and J usage is TRBJ2-1; 8 bases align to TRBD2. The CDR3 length is 14 residues. Germline trimming cut 9 bases from V and 1 base from J; bases unmatched to any gene: 6. CDR1 and CDR2 (germline): SGHRS, YFSETQ. This CDR3 is CATKREPSYNEQFF. The DNA of the CDR3 is TGCGCCACCAAGCGGGAGCCATCCTACAATGAGCAGTTCTTC. The complete variable domain, with remaining parts taken from reference TRBV5-1 and TRBJ2-1, reads KAGVTQTPRYLIKTRGQQVTLSCSPISGHRSVSWYQQTPGQGLQFLFEYFSETQRNKGNFPGRFSGRQFSNSRSEMNVSTLELGDSALYLCATKREPSYNEQFFGPGTRLTVL.

The J gene is TRBJ2-7, the V gene TRBV20-1; 7 bases fit TRBD1. Germline V lookup: CDR1 DFQATT, CDR2 SNEGSKA (reference sequence). The V and J ends lost 0 bases and 3 bases, in that order; junction bases with no gene match: 11. The CDR3 spans 16 residues. Here the CDR3 DNA reads TGCAGTGCTAGAGATCATTGGAAGGGGGCTGGCTACGAGCAGTACTTC. Amino acid sequence: CSARDHWKGAGYEQYF.

The chain is built from TRBV7-8 and TRBJ1-1, with D possibly TRBD1 on 6 matching bases. Trimming removed 2 bases from V and 3 bases from J, with 22 bases in between. The germline V gene encodes CDR1 SGHVS and CDR2 FQNEAQ. There are 18 residues in the CDR3. CDR3 DNA: TGTGCCAGCAGCTTAAGTTCTGACAGGAGGTTTGAGGACACTGAAGCTTTCTTT. It codes for CASSLSSDRRFEDTEAFF.

The V call is TRBV27, the J call TRBJ2-1, with a possible D match to TRBD1 (6 bases). This CDR3 has 15 residues. Germline V gene sequence: CDR1 MNHEY, CDR2 SMNVEV (reference sequence). The V and J ends lost 7 bases and 10 bases respectively, with 23 bases between them. The CDR3 sequence is CASTPRGTADDEQFF. In nucleotides, the CDR3 is TGTGCCAGCACCCCGAGGGGGACCGCGGATGACGAGCAGTTCTTC.

This clonotype was counted ten times or more. The chain couples TRBV28 to TRBJ2-5; 10 bases are a match to TRBD1. The CDR3 runs 14 residues. In germline, CDR1 is MDHEN, CDR2 SYDVKM. The trim removed 6 bases at V and 3 bases at J, leaving 4 bases unmatched. The CDR3 here is CASSKTGGEETQYF. The DNA for the CDR3 is TGTGCCAGCAGCAAGACAGGGGGCGAAGAGACCCAGTACTTC. The whole variable domain, remainder taken from reference TRBV28 and TRBJ2-5, is DVKVTQSSRYLVKRTGEKVFLECVQDMDHENMFWYRQDPGLGLRLIYFSYDVKMKEKGDIPEGYSVSREKKERFSLILESASTNQTSMYLCASSKTGGEETQYFGPGTRLLVL.

For this clonotype: A single base separates this from a much larger clone, so it may be a read error. V usage is TRBV5-1 and J usage is TRBJ2-5; TRBD1 agrees at 9 bases. The CDR3 covers 16 residues. Germline V gene sequence: CDR1 SGHRS, CDR2 YFSETQ. The CDR3 loop is CAGSLGQGNWEETQYF. The DNA of the CDR3 is TGCGCCGGCAGCCTGGGACAGGGCAATTGGGAAGAGACCCAGTACTTC.

The V and J genes are TRBV28 and TRBJ1-1; maybe TRBD1 (5 bases). V gave up 2 bases and J gave up 6 bases, with 19 bases separating them. This CDR3 contains 16 residues. Germline V gene sequence: CDR1 MDHEN, CDR2 SYDVKM. Written as DNA, the CDR3 is TGTGCCAGCAGTTTAGGGGGGGGAGGGCTGTGTGCTGAAGCTTTCTTT. Its translation is CASSLGGGGLCAEAFF.

This clonotype showed up many times. The gene calls are TRBV7-3 and TRBJ1-1; D gene ambiguous. Germline lookup yields CDR1 SGHTA and CDR2 FQGTGA. The V end lost 6 bases, the J end lost 1 base, and 3 bases lay between the germline ends. This CDR3 has 11 amino acids. The CDR3 bases are TGTGCCAGCAGGGAGAACACTGAAGCTTTCTTT. Translated, it gives CASRENTEAFF.

This clonotype was seen at least ten times. The chain has TRBV25-1 and TRBJ1-6, with a weak D call TRBD1 (5 bases). The V gene lost 6 bases and the J gene lost 6 bases, with 18 bases spanning the gap. Germline-derived CDR1 and CDR2 are MGHDK and SYGVNS. This CDR3 has 16 residues. In DNA, the CDR3 is TGTGCCAGCAGCACTTCCAGGGCAGGGTCTAATTCACCCCTCCACTTT. Translated: CASSTSRAGSNSPLHF.

The V and J genes are TRBV20-1 and TRBJ2-6; D is uncertain. Germline V gives CDR1 DFQATT, CDR2 SNEGSKA (reference sequence). V was clipped by 3 bases and J by 2 bases, with 8 bases between them. The CDR3 consists of 14 residues. In DNA form, the CDR3 reads TGCAGTGCTAGGACGGTCGCTGGGGCCAACGTCCTGACTTTC. This sequence encodes CSARTVAGANVLTF.

This clonotype was counted a few times. The chain joins TRBV5-1 to TRBJ2-5; D may match TRBD1 or TRBD2 (5 bases each). The CDR3 extends over 14 amino acids. The germline CDR1 and CDR2 sequences are SGHRS and YFSETQ. V was trimmed by 4 bases and J by 4 bases, leaving 14 bases between them. CDR3 in DNA: TGCGCCAGCAGCCCTGGGACCGCCCCAGAGACCCAGTACTTC. Amino acid sequence: CASSPGTAPETQYF.

This clonotype was detected only once. Given a much more abundant clone one base away, this may be a read error. V gene TRBV9 combines with J gene TRBJ2-1; no reliable D call. Gene TRBJ2-7 matches the end of the DNA better, so the J call may be wrong. Germline V CDR1 and CDR2: SGDLS, YYNGEE. The length of the CDR3 is 11 residues. As DNA, the CDR3 is TGTGCCAGCAGCCCCGGAACGGAGCAGTACTTC. It yields the protein CASSPGTEQYF.

The chain recombines TRBV5-5 with TRBJ1-1, with D perhaps TRBD1 (5 bases). CDR1 and CDR2 (germline): SGHKS, YYEKEE (reference sequence). The CDR3 runs to 14 residues. V shed 0 bases and J shed 3 bases, with 9 bases lying between them. The CDR3 nucleotides read TGTGCCAGCAGCTTGGCAGGGTACGACACTGAAGCTTTCTTT. Its protein product is CASSLAGYDTEAFF.

This clonotype was seen a handful of times. This could be a read error, since a much larger clone is one nucleotide away. V usage is TRBV4-2 and J usage is TRBJ2-1; 13 positions match TRBD2. CDR1 LGHNA and CDR2 YNFKEQ come from the germline V gene. With V trimmed by 1 base and J by 6 bases, 0 bases remained unmatched. The CDR3 is made up of 15 amino acids. Here the CDR3 DNA reads TGTGCCAGCAGCCAAGGGACTAGCGGGAGCAATGAGCAGTTCTTC. Its protein is CASSQGTSGSNEQFF.

This clonotype was counted many times. The chain combines TRBV29-1 with TRBJ1-2; D remains unclear. Looked up from germline, CDR1 is SQVTM and CDR2 is ANQGSEA. The CDR3 extends over 12 amino acids. Trimming took off 4 bases at V and 1 base at J, with 7 bases between the two ends. The CDR3 protein is CSVVRVNYGYTF. The CDR3 DNA is TGCAGCGTTGTAAGGGTTAACTATGGCTACACCTTC.

A note on this clonotype: An end of the junction differs from the germline gene, which may be a read error. The V gene is TRBV5-1, the J gene TRBJ2-6, with D perhaps being TRBD1 or TRBD2 (5 bases each). CDR1 and CDR2 from the germline V gene are SGHRS and YFSETQ. CDR3 length: 18 residues. The CDR3 here is CASSFPPGTGSGADVLTF. The CDR3 nucleotides read TGCGCCAGCAGCTTTCCCCCCGGGACGGGCTCTGGGGCCGACGTCCTGACTTTC.

In its sample, this clonotype was seen many times. The chain has TRBV6-5 and TRBJ2-3, with TRBD2 matching over 13 bases. V trimming: 6 bases; J trimming: 5 bases; junction bases outside the gene matches: 8. CDR1 and CDR2 from the germline V gene are MNHEY and SVGAGI. The CDR3 has 16 amino acids. The CDR3 reads CASSLPGLAGLDTQYF. As DNA, the CDR3 is TGTGCCAGCAGCCTTCCGGGACTAGCGGGATTAGATACGCAGTATTTT.

Many counts were recorded for this clonotype. The rearrangement joins TRBV7-2 to TRBJ2-1; D remains unclear. The CDR3 covers 12 residues. CDR1 and CDR2 (germline): SGHTA, FQGNSA. The V end was cut by 5 bases, the J end by 8 bases, with 10 bases between. The CDR3 DNA is TGTGCCAGCAGCCGCCGGTGGGATGAGCAGTTCTTC. Its protein is CASSRRWDEQFF.

This clonotype was picked up a small number of times. The chain is built from TRBV10-3 and TRBJ2-2, with D maybe TRBD1 (6 bases). The germline V and J ends were trimmed by 8 bases and 0 bases, with 10 bases remaining between them. The CDR3 has 14 residues. Germline CDR1 reads ENHRY; CDR2 reads SYGVKD. The CDR3 is CAIGAGANTGELFF. As DNA, the CDR3 is TGTGCCATCGGGGCAGGGGCGAACACCGGGGAGCTGTTTTTT.

A few counts support this clonotype. The rearrangement links TRBV7-2 to TRBJ2-1; 7 nucleotides line up with TRBD1. Germline-derived CDR1 and CDR2 are SGHTA and FQGNSA. The junction had 6 bases not matched to a gene; V was cut back by 5 bases and J by 2 bases. This CDR3 is 15 amino acids long. CDR3 nucleotide sequence: TGTGCCAGCAGCCGACAGGGCTCAACCTACAATGAGCAGTTCTTC. It specifies CASSRQGSTYNEQFF.

V is TRBV28 and J is TRBJ2-7; the match to TRBD1 covers 9 bases. The tail of the sequence fits TRBJ2-5 better, so the J call may be wrong. Germline CDR1 MDHEN, CDR2 SYDVKM. The CDR3 totals 16 residues. CDR3: CASSLRQGDRKETQYF. CDR3 DNA: TGTGCCAGCAGTCTACGACAGGGGGATCGAAAAGAGACCCAGTACTTC.

On this clonotype itself: A clone one base away is much larger, so this may be a read error. The CDR3 sequence: CASSLVRTGRSVGELFF. CDR3 bases: TGCGCCAGCAGCTTGGTGAGGACAGGCAGGAGCGTCGGGGAGCTGTTTTTT. This chain connects TRBV5-1 to TRBJ2-2; 7 bases match TRBD1. The CDR3 length is 17 residues. Germline V gene sequence: CDR1 SGHRS, CDR2 YFSETQ. The V and J ends lost 0 bases and 7 bases, in that order; junction bases with no gene match: 12.

In its sample, this clonotype was seen many times. V gene TRBV5-1 combines with J gene TRBJ2-4, with TRBD1 matching over 10 bases. This CDR3 region has 15 residues. V lost 3 bases to trimming and J lost 7 bases; unmatched junction nucleotides: 7. Germline CDR1 is SGHRS and CDR2 is YFSETQ. The CDR3 here is CASSSGQGGVNIQYF. The CDR3 bases are TGCGCCAGCAGCTCCGGACAGGGGGGGGTGAACATTCAGTACTTC.

The chain has TRBV3-1 and TRBJ1-2; the D gene is possibly TRBD1 (6 bases). The CDR3 totals 13 residues. The germline gives CDR1 LGHDT, CDR2 YNNKEL (reference sequence). The V and J ends lost 5 bases and 6 bases respectively, with 13 bases between them. Here the CDR3 reads CASSTNSGDGYTF. In nucleotides, the CDR3 is TGTGCCAGCAGCACAAACTCAGGGGATGGCTACACCTTC.

This clonotype was found many times. The V gene is TRBV5-1, the J gene TRBJ2-5; 13 bases align to TRBD2. The germline CDR1 and CDR2 sequences are SGHRS and YFSETQ. This CDR3 is built from 15 residues. With 4 bases clipped from V and 2 bases from J, the junction kept 2 bases outside the gene matches. CDR3 amino acids: CASSGLAGEQETQYF. The CDR3 nucleotides are TGCGCCAGCAGCGGACTAGCGGGAGAACAAGAGACCCAGTACTTC. Full variable domain (remainder filled in from reference TRBV5-1 and TRBJ2-5): KAGVTQTPRYLIKTRGQQVTLSCSPISGHRSVSWYQQTPGQGLQFLFEYFSETQRNKGNFPGRFSGRQFSNSRSEMNVSTLELGDSALYLCASSGLAGEQETQYFGPGTRLLVL.

The V gene is TRBV5-1, the J gene TRBJ2-4; 9 bases are a match to TRBD2. The J call is doubtful: the DNA matches TRBJ2-7 better. The CDR3 totals 15 residues. Germline V gives CDR1 SGHRS, CDR2 YFSETQ. The CDR3 loop is CASKVELAGTYEQYF. CDR3 coding DNA: TGCGCCAGCAAGGTAGAGCTAGCGGGGACCTACGAGCAGTACTTC.

The V gene is TRBV11-2, the J gene TRBJ2-2; possibly TRBD2 for D (5 bases). The V end was cut by 5 bases, the J end by 2 bases, with 15 bases between. The CDR3 runs 16 residues. CDR1 and CDR2 from the germline V gene are SGHAT and FQNNGV. CDR3 nucleotide sequence: TGTGCCAGCAGCCTAAATTCGGGGTTCAACACCGGGGAGCTGTTTTTT. Amino acids: CASSLNSGFNTGELFF.